This TCR beta chain appears in the sequencing data of a study of T cell responses to AZD1222 COVID-19 vaccine. The wider study: Samples with a second dose at about 4 or about 12 weeks were pooled together. Overall study results and limits: White British ancestry dominated among donors, who included more females, and clonal diversity was possibly underestimated. Vaccination with two AZD1222 doses was followed by a rise in Spike-specific TCR breadth and depth. Seropositive at baseline were only a handful of AZD1222 recipients.

The V and J ends lost 5 bases and 1 base respectively, with 11 bases between them. Per germline, CDR1 SGHTA and CDR2 FQGNSA. CDR3 size: 15 residues. Regarding this clone: The antigen is unknown.

Sequencing used immunoSEQ multiplex PCR; TCRdb keeps in-frame clones, though not all of them. In the table there are around 260,000 clones, about 92% of which are singletons. The genes are TRBV7-2 and TRBJ2-2, with D perhaps TRBD1 or TRBD2 (5 bases each). The sequence came from an adult in good health. This specimen consisted of peripheral blood, obtained on day 0 of AZD1222 vaccination. CDR3 sequence: CASSPGPMNTGELFF. The CDR3 bases are TGTGCCAGCAGCCCGGGACCGATGAACACCGGGGAGCTGTTTTTT.